This TCR beta chain was documented in a study of cytomegalovirus exposure and HLA in healthy donors. From germline, CDR1 is SGDLS and CDR2 YYNGEE. The CDR3 extends over 16 amino acids. V lost 4 bases to trimming and J lost 1 base; unmatched junction nucleotides: 9. PCR amplification relied on 60 Vbeta primers (plus 13 Jbeta primers). Produced via immunoSEQ multiplex PCR; TCRdb's table is partial and in-frame only. The top ten clones hold just under 3% of a sample with 100,000 to 120,000 clones, around four fifths of them seen once. The sequencing sample was made of PBMCs. The receptor's source is an older woman in good health and CMV-seropositive. The V and J genes are TRBV9 and TRBJ2-3; TRBD2 agrees at 7 bases. CDR3 sequence: CASSTLSGIGTDTQYF. The CDR3 nucleotides read TGTGCCAGCAGCACCCTAAGCGGGATCGGCACAGATACGCAGTATTTT.